The 32 T cell receptor beta chains listed next were all sequenced from one sample in a study of blood T cells in healthy people across ages. PCR was performed a second time for roughly 6 to 12 cycles using a sample-barcoded 5' primer and a J-beta primer mix. Each CDR3 protein gets one entry after TCRdb re-called the 5' RACE reads with MiXCR. In the table there are about 800,000 distinct CDR3 sequences, 55% to 75% of which are singletons. Specimen: blood. These receptors came from a man aged 25 to 45 in good health.

This clonotype turned up a few times. The chain links TRBV7-2 to TRBJ2-3; TRBD2 agrees at 7 bases. CDR1 is SGHTA and CDR2 is FQGNSA in the germline V gene. The V and J ends lost 5 bases and 0 bases, in that order; junction bases with no gene match: 8. The CDR3 runs to 16 residues. CDR3 amino acids: CASSRDGGSSTDTQYF. DNA of the CDR3: TGTGCCAGCAGCCGAGACGGGGGGTCTAGCACAGATACGCAGTATTTT.

The chain couples TRBV28 to TRBJ2-5; no definite D call. The DNA end is a closer match to TRBJ2-7, so the J assignment may be wrong. CDR1 is MDHEN and CDR2 is SYDVKM in the germline V gene. The CDR3 length is 12 residues. In nucleotides, the CDR3 is TGTGCCAGTGGCAAAGGGCGGCACGAGCAGTACTTC. This sequence encodes CASGKGRHEQYF.

This clonotype appeared a few times. V and J are TRBV7-2 and TRBJ2-3; D call uncertain. V shed 6 bases and J shed 2 bases, with 12 bases lying between them. The CDR3 contains 14 residues. CDR1 is SGHTA, CDR2 FQGNSA, per germline. CDR3 bases: TGTGCCAGCAGTCCAGCTGGATTCACAGATACGCAGTATTTT. This gives the protein CASSPAGFTDTQYF.

This chain connects TRBV20-1 to TRBJ2-4, with 10 bases aligning to TRBD1. The DNA end lines up better with TRBJ2-5; the J call may be wrong. The CDR3 runs to 14 residues. Per the germline V gene, CDR1 is DFQATT and CDR2 is SNEGSKA (reference sequence). The CDR3 spells CSARTGGPQETQYF. The CDR3 DNA is TGCAGTGCTAGGACAGGGGGCCCACAAGAGACCCAGTACTTC.

This clonotype occurred a few times. The chain uses TRBV5-5 and TRBJ2-7, with 8 positions matching TRBD2. V dropped 5 bases and J dropped 2; count of bases not matched to a gene: 3. The CDR3 spans 13 residues. The germline CDR1 and CDR2 sequences are SGHKS and YYEKEE (reference sequence). The CDR3 sequence: CASSAGGAYEQYF. The CDR3 DNA reads TGTGCCAGCAGTGCCGGGGGGGCCTACGAGCAGTACTTC.

This chain joins TRBV14 and TRBJ1-2; weak D call: TRBD1 (5 bases). Germline CDR1 SGHDN, CDR2 FVKESK. Trimming shortened V by 0 bases and J by 6 bases, and 11 bases separated the two germline ends. This CDR3 has 14 amino acids. The CDR3 here is CASSQDWGRHGYTF. CDR3 sequence (DNA): TGTGCCAGCAGCCAAGATTGGGGGAGACATGGCTACACCTTC.

This chain links TRBV5-6 with TRBJ1-2; 8 nucleotides agree with TRBD1. The V gene's germline CDR1 is SGHDT and CDR2 YYEEEE. Trimming cost V 2 bases and J 6 bases; bases outside gene matches: 6. The CDR3 spans 14 residues. DNA for the CDR3: TGTGCCAGCAGCTTTACCCAGGGGGCGGATGGCTACACCTTC. It encodes CASSFTQGADGYTF.

The CDR3 spells CASSPRDRNSPLHF. CDR3 in DNA: TGTGCCAGCAGCCCGCGGGACAGGAATTCACCCCTCCACTTT. V gene TRBV9 combines with J gene TRBJ1-6; TRBD1 aligns across 8 bases. With 4 bases clipped from V and 7 bases from J, the junction kept 4 bases outside the gene matches. The length of the CDR3 is 14 residues. Germline CDR1 and CDR2: SGDLS and YYNGEE.

The V gene is TRBV11-2, the J gene TRBJ1-1, with a possible D match to TRBD1 (6 bases). Germline V lookup: CDR1 SGHAT, CDR2 FQNNGV. The V end lost 2 bases, the J end lost 10 bases, and 26 bases lay between the germline ends. This CDR3 has 17 residues. The CDR3 coding sequence is TGTGCCAGCAGCTTACCGGGCAGGGGTCGTATTAACTATAGAGCTTTCTTT. Translation gives CASSLPGRGRINYRAFF.

This clonotype was recorded only once. The V and J genes are TRBV6-1 and TRBJ2-5, with D perhaps matching TRBD2 (6 bases). The CDR3 consists of 15 residues. Germline CDR1 MNHNS, CDR2 SASEGT. Trimming took off 4 bases at V and 5 bases at J, with 17 bases between the two ends. The CDR3 nucleotides read TGTGCCAGCAGTGGAGTAATCGGGAGCGGGGAGACCCAGTACTTC. It translates to CASSGVIGSGETQYF.

The table lists this clonotype with a few counts. The chain recombines TRBV28 with TRBJ2-3; the D is unclear. The germline V and J ends were trimmed by 3 bases and 2 bases, with 21 bases remaining between them. The CDR3 has 18 residues. Germline CDR1 MDHEN, CDR2 SYDVKM. CDR3 sequence (DNA): TGTGCCAGCAGTTTTCCCTTAGGCCAAAAATTACCCACAGATACGCAGTATTTT. As protein: CASSFPLGQKLPTDTQYF. Full variable domain (missing parts from reference TRBV28 and TRBJ2-3): DVKVTQSSRYLVKRTGEKVFLECVQDMDHENMFWYRQDPGLGLRLIYFSYDVKMKEKGDIPEGYSVSREKKERFSLILESASTNQTSMYLCASSFPLGQKLPTDTQYFGPGTRLTVL.

The chain carries TRBV5-1 and TRBJ1-6, with TRBD1 matching 11 bases. Germline CDR1 and CDR2: SGHRS and YFSETQ. CDR3 length equals 15 residues. Unmatched junction bases numbered 6, after V lost 4 bases and J lost 9 bases. CDR3 sequence: CASSAGQGGGSPLHF. The CDR3 DNA reads as TGCGCCAGCAGCGCGGGACAGGGGGGAGGTTCACCCCTCCACTTT. The whole variable domain, remainder taken from reference TRBV5-1 and TRBJ1-6, is KAGVTQTPRYLIKTRGQQVTLSCSPISGHRSVSWYQQTPGQGLQFLFEYFSETQRNKGNFPGRFSGRQFSNSRSEMNVSTLELGDSALYLCASSAGQGGGSPLHFGNGTRLTVT.

The chain joins TRBV5-1 to TRBJ1-2; 8 positions match TRBD1. The CDR3 covers 14 residues. The V gene end was trimmed by 3 bases and the J gene end by 0 bases; junction bases not matched to a gene: 1. Looked up from germline, CDR1 is SGHRS and CDR2 is YFSETQ. Written as DNA, the CDR3 is TGCGCCAGCAGCTGGGGACAGGCTAACTATGGCTACACCTTC. It yields the protein CASSWGQANYGYTF. Supplemented by reference TRBV5-1 and TRBJ1-2, the full variable domain reads KAGVTQTPRYLIKTRGQQVTLSCSPISGHRSVSWYQQTPGQGLQFLFEYFSETQRNKGNFPGRFSGRQFSNSRSEMNVSTLELGDSALYLCASSWGQANYGYTFGSGTRLTVV.

The V call is TRBV6-6, the J call TRBJ1-2; D may be TRBD1 (6 bases). The CDR3 has 14 amino acids. Germline V gene lookup returns CDR1 MNHNY and CDR2 SVGAGI (reference sequence). V dropped 11 bases and J dropped 5 bases, with 21 bases sitting between them. Here the CDR3 reads CAAGGAGLRYGYTF. CDR3 coding DNA: TGTGCCGCGGGGGGGGCAGGGTTGCGTTATGGCTACACCTTC.

The V call is TRBV7-2, the J call TRBJ2-1; a possible D gene is TRBD2 (5 bases). The CDR3 is 17 amino acids. V was cut by 1 base and J by 7 bases, with 20 bases left in between. Germline assignment: CDR1 SGHTA and CDR2 FQGNSA. The CDR3 reads CASSLVGLTIPGNEQFF. In DNA form, the CDR3 reads TGTGCCAGCAGCTTAGTAGGGCTAACGATACCGGGGAATGAGCAGTTCTTC.

The chain carries TRBV4-3 and TRBJ1-2, with no clear D. This CDR3 spans 15 amino acids. V was trimmed by 10 bases and J by 3 bases, leaving 21 bases between them. CDR1 and CDR2 from the germline V gene are LGHNA and YSLEER. The CDR3 region is CATAPRVGQDYGYTF. CDR3 nucleotides: TGCGCCACCGCACCACGTGTTGGGCAGGACTATGGCTACACCTTC.

In this sample, this clonotype turned up many times. The J gene is TRBJ1-1, the V gene TRBV20-1, with 8 bases identical to TRBD1. The V segment lost 5 bases and the J segment 11 bases; nucleotides outside the gene matches: 7. Per germline, CDR1 DFQATT and CDR2 SNEGSKA (reference sequence). The CDR3 is made up of 11 amino acids. The CDR3 nucleotides read TGCAGTGCTCTGAGGACAGGGCTCGCTTTCTTT. It yields the protein CSALRTGLAFF.

The rearrangement uses TRBV9 and TRBJ1-1; TRBD1 is a possible D gene (5 bases). CDR1 SGDLS and CDR2 YYNGEE come from the germline V gene. The CDR3 extends over 12 amino acids. With 3 bases removed from V and 6 bases from J, the gap between germline ends came to 9 bases. The CDR3 is CASSADSSEAFF. The CDR3 DNA follows: TGTGCCAGCAGCGCAGACAGCTCTGAAGCTTTCTTT.

The chain uses TRBV7-2 and TRBJ1-1, with a tentative D call TRBD1 (5 bases). Per the germline V gene, CDR1 is SGHTA and CDR2 is FQGNSA. The CDR3 runs 15 residues. V dropped 8 bases and J dropped 0 bases, with 16 bases sitting between them. CDR3 protein: CASGNVDTMNTEAFF. CDR3 in DNA: TGTGCCAGCGGTAACGTGGACACTATGAACACTGAAGCTTTCTTT.

This clonotype was picked up a small number of times. The chain couples TRBV6-5 to TRBJ1-2, with 7 bases that match TRBD1. Per the germline V gene, CDR1 is MNHEY and CDR2 is SVGAGI. This CDR3 has 15 residues. V dropped 5 bases and J dropped 1; count of bases not matched to a gene: 7. This CDR3 is CASSPGQALNYGYTF. The CDR3 nucleotides are TGTGCCAGCAGTCCCGGACAGGCGCTTAACTATGGCTACACCTTC.

This clonotype has a handful of counts. This rearrangement joins TRBV7-9 to TRBJ2-3; TRBD2 might be the D (6 bases). The V gene lost 5 bases and the J gene lost 0 bases, with 12 bases spanning the gap. The CDR3 is 15 residues long. Per the germline V gene, CDR1 is SEHNR and CDR2 is FQNEAQ (reference sequence). The CDR3 loop reads CASSGRGGSTDTQYF. The CDR3 bases are TGTGCCAGCAGCGGCCGTGGGGGGAGCACAGATACGCAGTATTTT.

CDR3 nucleotides: TGTGCCAGCAGTTGGACGGGGACAGCAAACATTCAGTACTTC. It translates to CASSWTGTANIQYF. The chain is built from TRBV12-3 or TRBV12-4 and TRBJ2-4, with 7 bases identical to TRBD1. V lost 4 bases to trimming and J lost 6 bases; unmatched junction nucleotides: 6. The CDR3 contains 14 residues.

This clonotype was recorded only once. This chain uses TRBV9 with TRBJ1-2, with D possibly being TRBD1 (5 bases). V lost 3 bases and J lost 2, with 14 bases in between. The CDR3 is made up of 15 amino acids. Germline V CDR1 and CDR2: SGDLS, YYNGEE. The CDR3 region has the DNA TGTGCCAGCAGCGAGCGGGCAGGGCTGAACTATGGCTACACCTTC. It specifies CASSERAGLNYGYTF.

The chain is built from TRBV24-1 and TRBJ2-7; TRBD1 might be the D (6 bases). The germline V gene encodes CDR1 KGHDR and CDR2 SFDVKD. V gave up 5 bases and J gave up 7 bases, with 20 bases separating them. The CDR3 sequence is 15 residues long. The CDR3 nucleotides read TGTGCCACCAGTGTTAGGACAGTGGGCCTTGAAGAGCAGTACTTC. Encoded protein: CATSVRTVGLEEQYF.

This clonotype was counted a few times. The chain has TRBV9 and TRBJ1-2; D is perhaps TRBD1 (5 bases). The CDR3 length is 22 residues. CDR1 and CDR2 from the germline V gene are SGDLS and YYNGEE. The V and J ends lost 2 bases and 5 bases respectively, with 37 bases between them. CDR3 DNA: TGTGCCAGCAGCGTTTCGGCCGCCCCCCGACAGCGCGACGTCGCCAACCTTTATGGCTACACCTTC. Encoded protein: CASSVSAAPRQRDVANLYGYTF.

This clonotype was detected only a few times. The gene calls are TRBV7-2 and TRBJ2-3, with D perhaps being TRBD1 or TRBD2 (5 bases each). Germline assignment: CDR1 SGHTA and CDR2 FQGNSA. The CDR3 has 17 residues. V shed 0 bases and J shed 2 bases, with 15 bases lying between them. For the CDR3, the DNA is TGTGCCAGCAGCTTAGCCCGCGACAGTCGGGACACAGATACGCAGTATTTT. Translated, it gives CASSLARDSRDTDTQYF.

The gene calls are TRBV11-2 and TRBJ2-3, with TRBD2 identical over 9 bases. CDR1 is SGHAT, CDR2 FQNNGV, per germline. The CDR3 spans 14 residues. The ends lost 8 bases at V and 7 bases at J; junction bases unmatched: 10. This CDR3 is CASRWTAGGYTQYF. CDR3 coding DNA: TGTGCCAGCCGATGGACAGCGGGGGGCTATACGCAGTATTTT.

The genes are TRBV7-2 and TRBJ1-4; D is unresolved. The CDR3 length is 17 residues. Trimming took off 3 bases at V and 7 bases at J, with 21 bases between the two ends. Germline loops: CDR1 SGHTA, CDR2 FQGNSA. CDR3 nucleotides: TGTGCCAGCAGCTTGGTAGGGTACCTACCTCGAGGTGAAAAACTGTTTTTT. It specifies CASSLVGYLPRGEKLFF.

The chain combines TRBV4-3 with TRBJ2-3; 8 bases match TRBD2. The germline V gene has CDR1 LGHNA and CDR2 YSLEER. CDR3 length: 21 amino acids. Trimming took 1 base from V and 1 from J; bases not matched to a gene: 19. This CDR3 is CASSQGGNTSGVRGGTDTQYF. The CDR3 coding sequence is TGCGCCAGCAGCCAAGGGGGAAACACTAGCGGAGTTAGAGGTGGCACAGATACGCAGTATTTT.

The chain has TRBV7-2 and TRBJ2-1; 9 bases map to TRBD1. The CDR3 runs to 16 residues. The germline V gene encodes CDR1 SGHTA and CDR2 FQGNSA. Unmatched junction bases numbered 7, after V lost 1 base and J lost 6 bases. CDR3 protein: CASSLEGTGSRNEQFF. CDR3 nucleotide sequence: TGTGCCAGCAGCTTAGAAGGGACAGGGTCGCGCAATGAGCAGTTCTTC.

This sequence joins TRBV27 and TRBJ2-4; a possible D gene is TRBD1 (7 bases). The end of the DNA is better explained by TRBJ2-7, so the J call may be wrong. Germline values: CDR1 MNHEY, CDR2 SMNVEV (reference sequence). The CDR3 spans 16 residues. As DNA, the CDR3 is TGTGCCAGCAGTTTGTCAGGGGGACTGATGGACTACGAGCAGTACTTC. This gives the protein CASSLSGGLMDYEQYF.

The chain is built from TRBV30 and TRBJ1-5; D is uncertain. CDR3 length: 13 amino acids. Trimming stripped 2 bases from V and 5 bases from J, with 10 bases between. Germline assignment: CDR1 GTSNPN and CDR2 SVGIG (reference sequence). The CDR3 here is CAWSPRGDQPQHF. The CDR3 DNA sequence: TGTGCCTGGAGTCCCCGGGGAGATCAGCCCCAGCATTTT.